This TCR beta chain was retrieved from a study of T cells in Graves' hyperthyroidism and ophthalmopathy. V was pared by 3 bases and J by 0 bases, with 15 bases between. Germline V gives CDR1 MNHEY, CDR2 SVGEGT. The CDR3 extends over 18 amino acids. Amplification of TCR beta CDR3 regions used RNA as the template. Carried out on the TCR CDR3, a first-round RT-PCR used the HTBI primer set. TCRdb reprocessed the multiplex PCR reads via MiXCR and lists one record per CDR3 protein. The sample records approximately 380,000 distinct CDR3 sequences, over 12% being singletons. The V and J genes are TRBV6-2 or TRBV6-3 and TRBJ2-6, with a tentative D call TRBD1 (5 bases). This clonotype originated in a man aged 50-60 years with Graves' ophthalmopathy. The sequenced sample consisted of blood. The CDR3 sequence is CASSYSPLRGSGANVLTF. CDR3 DNA sequence: TGTGCCAGCAGTTATTCGCCTTTAAGGGGCTCTGGGGCCAACGTCCTGACTTTC.